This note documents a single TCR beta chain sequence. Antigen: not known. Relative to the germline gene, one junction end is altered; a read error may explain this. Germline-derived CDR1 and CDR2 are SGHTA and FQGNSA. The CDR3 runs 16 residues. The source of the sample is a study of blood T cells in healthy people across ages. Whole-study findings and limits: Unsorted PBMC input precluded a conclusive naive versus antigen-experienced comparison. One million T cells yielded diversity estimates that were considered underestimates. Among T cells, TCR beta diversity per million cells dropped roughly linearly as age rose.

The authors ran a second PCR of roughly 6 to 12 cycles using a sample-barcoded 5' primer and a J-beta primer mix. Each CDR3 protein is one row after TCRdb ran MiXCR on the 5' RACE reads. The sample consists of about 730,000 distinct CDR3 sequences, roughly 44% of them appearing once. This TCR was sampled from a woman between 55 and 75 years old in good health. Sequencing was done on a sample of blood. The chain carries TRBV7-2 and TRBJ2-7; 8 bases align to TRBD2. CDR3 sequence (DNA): TGTGCCGGCAGCTTAGAGCGGCCAGCGGGAGAATGGGAGCAGTACTTC. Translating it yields CAGSLERPAGEWEQYF.